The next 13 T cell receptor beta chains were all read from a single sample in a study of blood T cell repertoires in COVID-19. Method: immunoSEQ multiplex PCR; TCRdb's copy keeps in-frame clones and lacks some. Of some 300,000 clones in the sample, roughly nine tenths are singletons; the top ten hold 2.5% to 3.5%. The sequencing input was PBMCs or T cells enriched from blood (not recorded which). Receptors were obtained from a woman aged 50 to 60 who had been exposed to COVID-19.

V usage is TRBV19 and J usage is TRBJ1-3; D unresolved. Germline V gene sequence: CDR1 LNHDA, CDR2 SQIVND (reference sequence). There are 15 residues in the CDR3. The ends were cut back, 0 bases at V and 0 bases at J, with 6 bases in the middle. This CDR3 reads CASSIDSRSGNTIYF. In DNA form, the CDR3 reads TGTGCCAGTAGTATAGATTCTCGCTCTGGAAACACCATATATTTT. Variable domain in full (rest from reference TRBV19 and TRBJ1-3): DGGITQSPKYLFRKEGQNVTLSCEQNLNHDAMYWYRQDPGQGLRLIYYSQIVNDFQKGDIAEGYSVSREKKESFPLTVTSAQKNPTAFYLCASSIDSRSGNTIYFGEGSWLTVV.

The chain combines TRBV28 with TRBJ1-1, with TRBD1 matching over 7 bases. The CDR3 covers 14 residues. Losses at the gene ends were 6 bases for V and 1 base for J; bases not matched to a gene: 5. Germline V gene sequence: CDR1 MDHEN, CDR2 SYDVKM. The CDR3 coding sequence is TGTGCCAGCAGCCCTAGGGGGCGGAACACTGAAGCTTTCTTT. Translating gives CASSPRGRNTEAFF. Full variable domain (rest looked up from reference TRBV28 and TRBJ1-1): DVKVTQSSRYLVKRTGEKVFLECVQDMDHENMFWYRQDPGLGLRLIYFSYDVKMKEKGDIPEGYSVSREKKERFSLILESASTNQTSMYLCASSPRGRNTEAFFGQGTRLTVV.

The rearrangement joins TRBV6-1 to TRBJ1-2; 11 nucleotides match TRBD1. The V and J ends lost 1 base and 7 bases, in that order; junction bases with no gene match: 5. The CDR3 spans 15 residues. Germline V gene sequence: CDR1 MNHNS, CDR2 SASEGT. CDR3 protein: CASSEGRTGGSGYTF. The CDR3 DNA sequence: TGTGCCAGCAGTGAAGGGAGGACAGGGGGCTCTGGCTACACCTTC.

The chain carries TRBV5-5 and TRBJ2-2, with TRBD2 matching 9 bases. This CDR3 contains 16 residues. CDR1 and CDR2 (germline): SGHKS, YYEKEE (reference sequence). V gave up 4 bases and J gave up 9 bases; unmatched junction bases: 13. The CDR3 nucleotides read TGTGCCAGCAGCCTCCTTTCCGGGACTAGCAACTGGGAGCTGTTTTTT. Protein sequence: CASSLLSGTSNWELFF. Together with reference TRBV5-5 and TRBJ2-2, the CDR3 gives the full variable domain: DAGVTQSPTHLIKTRGQQVTLRCSPISGHKSVSWYQQVLGQGPQFIFQYYEKEERGRGNFPDRFSARQFPNYSSELNVNALLLGDSALYLCASSLLSGTSNWELFFGEGSRLTVL.

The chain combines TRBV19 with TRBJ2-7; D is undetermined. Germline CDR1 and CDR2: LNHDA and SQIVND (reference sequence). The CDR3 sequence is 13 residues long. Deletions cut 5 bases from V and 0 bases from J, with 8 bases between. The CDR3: CASSVSFSYEQYF. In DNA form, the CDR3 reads TGTGCCAGTAGTGTGAGCTTCTCCTACGAGCAGTACTTC.

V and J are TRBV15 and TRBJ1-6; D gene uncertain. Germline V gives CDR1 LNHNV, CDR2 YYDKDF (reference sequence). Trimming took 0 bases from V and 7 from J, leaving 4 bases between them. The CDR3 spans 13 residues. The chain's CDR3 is CATSRDPNSPLHF. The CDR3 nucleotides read TGTGCCACCAGCAGAGATCCGAATTCACCCCTCCACTTT.

The CDR3 sequence: CASSPGEGYGYTF. Here the CDR3 DNA reads TGTGCCAGCAGCCCCGGGGAGGGCTATGGCTACACCTTC. The chain employs TRBV12-3 or TRBV12-4 and TRBJ1-2; no clear D gene. V lost 6 bases and J lost 4, with 12 bases in between. CDR3 length equals 13 residues.

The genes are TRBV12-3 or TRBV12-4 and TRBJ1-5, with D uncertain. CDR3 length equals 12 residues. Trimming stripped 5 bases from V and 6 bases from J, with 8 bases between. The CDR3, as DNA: TGTGCCAGCAGTAGATCGGGTCAGCCCCAGCATTTT. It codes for CASSRSGQPQHF.

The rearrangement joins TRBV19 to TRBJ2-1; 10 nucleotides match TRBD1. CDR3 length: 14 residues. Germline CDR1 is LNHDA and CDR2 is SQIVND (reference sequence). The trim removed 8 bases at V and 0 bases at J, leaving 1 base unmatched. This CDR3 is CASDRGHSYNEQFF. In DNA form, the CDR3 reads TGTGCCAGTGACAGGGGGCACTCCTACAATGAGCAGTTCTTC.

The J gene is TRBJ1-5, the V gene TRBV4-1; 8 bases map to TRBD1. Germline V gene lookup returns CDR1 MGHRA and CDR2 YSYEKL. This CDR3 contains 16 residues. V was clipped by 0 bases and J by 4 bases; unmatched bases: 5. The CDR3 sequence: CASSQDRQGANQPQHF. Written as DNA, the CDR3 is TGCGCCAGCAGCCAAGATAGGCAGGGGGCGAATCAGCCCCAGCATTTT.

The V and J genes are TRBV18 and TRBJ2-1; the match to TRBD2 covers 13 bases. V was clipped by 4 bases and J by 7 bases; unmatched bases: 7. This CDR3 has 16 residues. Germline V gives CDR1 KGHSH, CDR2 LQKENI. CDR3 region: CASSRLGTSGENEQFF. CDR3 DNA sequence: TGTGCCAGCTCACGACTAGGGACTAGCGGGGAAAATGAGCAGTTCTTC.

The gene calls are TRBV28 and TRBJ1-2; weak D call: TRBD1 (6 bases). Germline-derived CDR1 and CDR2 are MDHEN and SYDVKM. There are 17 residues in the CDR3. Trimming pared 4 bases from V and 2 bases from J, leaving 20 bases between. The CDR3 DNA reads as TGTGCCAGCAGTTCCAACCCAGGGGCTGACAAAAACTATGGCTACACCTTC. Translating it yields CASSSNPGADKNYGYTF.

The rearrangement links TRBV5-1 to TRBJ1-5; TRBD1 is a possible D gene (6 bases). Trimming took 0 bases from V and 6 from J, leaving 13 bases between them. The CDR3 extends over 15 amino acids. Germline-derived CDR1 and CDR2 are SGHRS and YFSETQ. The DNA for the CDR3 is TGCGCCAGCAGCTTGGAGGGGGGAGGGGTTCAGCCCCAGCATTTT. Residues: CASSLEGGGVQPQHF.